A selection of T cell receptor beta chains follows, all from one sample in a study of T-cell reconstitution after alpha-beta-depleted transplantation in children. TCRdb redid the calling of the PCR reads with MiXCR, one entry per CDR3 protein. The sample carries around 960,000 distinct CDR3 sequences, less than 30% recorded once. This specimen consisted of PBMCs, mostly from graft donor cells, obtained 360 days after TCRalphabeta/CD19-depleted stem cell transplant. These receptors were taken from a boy under two years old who had a stem cell transplant for SCID, so the T cells may come from the graft donor. The CDR3 runs from the conserved cysteine through the conserved F or W. D genes are given only for firm matches. Where a row states a size, it is once, few, many or the class of an expanded clone; other rows omit it.

>-|few|TRBV28|12|TRBJ1-5
CASTRINQPQHF
TGTGCCAGCACAAGGATAAATCAGCCCCAGCATTTT
>-|-|TRBV7-2|15|TRBJ2-5
CASSLASGGPETQYF
TGTGCCAGCAGCTTAGCTTCTGGGGGCCCAGAGACCCAGTACTTC
>-|-|TRBV20-1|11|TRBJ1-1
CSARGVGVAFF
TGCAGTGCTAGAGGGGTGGGGGTGGCTTTCTTT
>TRBD1|-|TRBV9|16|TRBJ2-2
CASSALTGGLGGELFF
TGTGCCAGCAGTGCCTTGACAGGGGGTTTGGGCGGGGAGCTGTTTTTT
>-|many|TRBV27|14|TRBJ1-1
CASWTGSMNTEAFF
TGTGCCAGCTGGACCGGTAGCATGAACACTGAAGCTTTCTTT
>TRBD2|-|TRBV12-3/TRBV12-4|16|TRBJ2-3
CASSRRSGGAPDTQYF
TGTGCCAGCAGCCGTCGAAGCGGGGGGGCCCCAGATACGCAGTATTTT
>TRBD1|few|TRBV4-2|14|TRBJ2-7
CASSVPGQTYEQYF
TGTGCCAGCAGCGTACCGGGACAGACCTACGAGCAGTACTTC
>TRBD1|few|TRBV12-3/TRBV12-4|16|TRBJ2-1
CASSPSQGARYNEQFF
TGTGCCAGCAGTCCCTCCCAGGGGGCCCGATACAATGAGCAGTTCTTC
>-|few|TRBV5-1|15|TRBJ2-3
CASSLQGPSTDTQYF
TGCGCCAGCAGCTTGCAGGGTCCTAGCACAGATACGCAGTATTTT
>TRBD2|few|TRBV24-1|13|TRBJ2-3
CATSDRSGDTQYF
TGTGCCACCAGTGATCGTAGCGGGGATACGCAGTATTTT
>TRBD1|many|TRBV29-1|12|TRBJ1-1
CSGGQPNTEAFF
TGCAGCGGGGGACAGCCGAACACTGAAGCTTTCTTT
>-|-|TRBV5-1|15|TRBJ2-7
CASSLGQVSLYEQYF
TGCGCCAGCAGCTTGGGGCAGGTGTCACTCTACGAGCAGTACTTC
>-|many|TRBV20-1|13|TRBJ2-7
CSATLEASYEQYF
TGCAGTGCCACCCTAGAGGCCTCCTACGAGCAGTACTTC
>-|once|TRBV5-6|19|TRBJ1-3
CASSSNELPAGVSGNTIYF
TGTGCCAGCAGTTCCAATGAGCTACCCGCGGGGGTCTCTGGAAACACCATATATTTT
>-|few|TRBV18|15|TRBJ2-2
CASSPPGKATGELFF
TGTGCCAGCTCACCACCAGGGAAAGCGACCGGGGAGCTGTTTTTT
>-|-|TRBV24-1|16|TRBJ2-2
CATSDLDLDKTGELFF
TGTGCCACCAGTGATTTAGACCTAGATAAGACCGGGGAGCTGTTTTTT
>TRBD1|few|TRBV4-1|15|TRBJ2-7
CASSQPGTGIYEQYF
TGCGCCAGCAGCCAGCCCGGGACAGGCATCTACGAGCAGTACTTC
>-|few|TRBV18|17|TRBJ2-6
CASSRGPRPSGANVLTF
TGTGCCAGCTCACGCGGCCCCCGACCCTCTGGGGCCAACGTCCTGACTTTC
>-|few|TRBV6-9|16|TRBJ1-5
CASSPRPGRWNQPQHF
TGTGCCAGCAGCCCCAGGCCGGGACGGTGGAATCAGCCCCAGCATTTT
>-|many|TRBV12-3/TRBV12-4|13|TRBJ2-7
CASSFGGAYEQYF
TGTGCCAGCAGTTTTGGCGGGGCCTACGAGCAGTACTTC
>-|-|TRBV2|15|TRBJ2-4
CASSEARLATNIQYF
TGTGCCAGCAGTGAAGCGCGGCTAGCGACCAACATTCAGTACTTC
>-|few|TRBV6-5|15|TRBJ2-2
CASSYDTGAGGELFF
TGTGCCAGCAGTTACGACACAGGCGCCGGCGGGGAGCTGTTTTTT
>-|-|TRBV4-3|16|TRBJ1-2
CASSQDPESGGYGYTF
TGCGCCAGCAGCCAAGATCCCGAGTCCGGAGGCTATGGCTACACCTTC
>TRBD1|-|TRBV7-8|15|TRBJ1-1
CASSHRDRADTEAFF
TGTGCCAGCAGCCACCGGGACAGGGCGGACACTGAAGCTTTCTTT
>TRBD1|-|TRBV20-1|15|TRBJ2-1
CSARLIRDRGNEQFF
TGCAGTGCTAGGTTAATCCGGGACAGGGGAAATGAGCAGTTCTTC
>-|many|TRBV3-1|13|TRBJ1-5
CASSQDRNQPQHF
TGCGCCAGCAGCCAAGATCGTAATCAGCCCCAGCATTTT
>TRBD2|-|TRBV7-8|16|TRBJ2-1
CASSLGGLAGAYEQFF
TGTGCCAGCAGCTTAGGAGGCTTAGCGGGAGCGTACGAGCAGTTCTTC
>TRBD1|-|TRBV6-1|15|TRBJ2-7
CASSEDDRVSYEQYF
TGTGCCAGCAGTGAGGACGACAGGGTATCCTACGAGCAGTACTTC
>TRBD1|-|TRBV18|16|TRBJ2-3
CASSPYPQYRGNTQYF
TGTGCCAGCTCACCCTATCCCCAATACAGGGGTAATACGCAGTATTTT
>TRBD1|-|TRBV5-1|14|TRBJ1-1
CASSFGDSSTEAFF
TGCGCCAGCAGCTTCGGGGACAGCAGCACTGAAGCTTTCTTT
>-|few|TRBV7-8|15|TRBJ1-5
CASSLGPSYNQPQHF
TGTGCCAGCAGCTTGGGACCGTCGTACAATCAGCCCCAGCATTTT
>TRBD1|-|TRBV20-1|17|TRBJ2-3
CSATRTGGKGFTDTQYF
TGCAGTGCCACCCGGACAGGGGGCAAGGGTTTCACAGATACGCAGTATTTT